The entry below gives a single T cell receptor (beta chain) sequence along with its context. Its specificity is not known. This record belongs to a study of human T cells and chemical hapten exposure. Study results and caveats: TCRs exceeding a frequency of 1 in 1000 stayed unchanged under DPC sensitization.

In the library, unique molecular identifiers were attached to individual cDNA molecules. Authors' analysis steps: There were a median of approximately 96,000 TCRs per sample, with a range from about 23,224 to 750,000. TCRdb re-derived calls from the RACE reads in MiXCR, one entry per CDR3 protein. TCRdb, not the authors, supplied the V and J calls. This table holds some 180,000 distinct CDR3 sequences, around 22% found once. Per the germline V gene, CDR1 is DFQATT and CDR2 is SNEGSKA (reference sequence). The CDR3 extends over 15 amino acids. V dropped 5 bases and J dropped 4; count of bases not matched to a gene: 12. Documented time point: patch test 1, 2 weeks after DPC sensitization. The treatment: therapeutic diphenylcyclopropenone sensitization with weekly scalp DPC. The donor pool consisted of alopecia patients aged 18 to 70 years, considered suitable for DPC.

The V call is TRBV20-1, the J call TRBJ2-5; 8 bases agree with TRBD2. This sequence originates from a woman in her 50s with alopecia areata. Some clones in this sample may be carry-over from other donors' samples. The specimen comprised whole blood, sampled in connection with sensitization to the hapten diphenylcyclopropenone (DPC). CDR3: CSAYRAGDRGETQYF. The CDR3 DNA reads TGCAGTGCTTACAGAGCGGGAGACAGAGGAGAGACCCAGTACTTC.